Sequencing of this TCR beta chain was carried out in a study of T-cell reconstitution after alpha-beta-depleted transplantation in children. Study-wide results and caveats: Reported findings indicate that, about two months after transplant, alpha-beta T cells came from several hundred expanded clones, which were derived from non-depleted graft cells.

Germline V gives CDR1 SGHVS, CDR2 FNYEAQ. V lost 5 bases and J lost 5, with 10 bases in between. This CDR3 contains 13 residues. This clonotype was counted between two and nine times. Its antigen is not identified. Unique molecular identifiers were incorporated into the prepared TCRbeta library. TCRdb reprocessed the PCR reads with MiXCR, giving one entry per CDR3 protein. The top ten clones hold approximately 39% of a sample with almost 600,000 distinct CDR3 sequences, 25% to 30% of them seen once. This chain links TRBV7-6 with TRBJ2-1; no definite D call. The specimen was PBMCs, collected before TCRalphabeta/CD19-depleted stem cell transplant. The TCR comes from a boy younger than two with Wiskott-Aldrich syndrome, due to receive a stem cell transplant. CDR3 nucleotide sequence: TGTGCCAGCAGCCGCGGAACGCACAATGAGCAGTTCTTC. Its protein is CASSRGTHNEQFF. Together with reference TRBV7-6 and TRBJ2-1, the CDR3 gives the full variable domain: GAGVSQSPRYKVTKRGQDVALRCDPISGHVSLYWYRQALGQGPEFLTYFNYEAQQDKSGLPNDRFSAERPEGSISTLTIQRTEQRDSAMYRCASSRGTHNEQFFGPGTRLTVL.